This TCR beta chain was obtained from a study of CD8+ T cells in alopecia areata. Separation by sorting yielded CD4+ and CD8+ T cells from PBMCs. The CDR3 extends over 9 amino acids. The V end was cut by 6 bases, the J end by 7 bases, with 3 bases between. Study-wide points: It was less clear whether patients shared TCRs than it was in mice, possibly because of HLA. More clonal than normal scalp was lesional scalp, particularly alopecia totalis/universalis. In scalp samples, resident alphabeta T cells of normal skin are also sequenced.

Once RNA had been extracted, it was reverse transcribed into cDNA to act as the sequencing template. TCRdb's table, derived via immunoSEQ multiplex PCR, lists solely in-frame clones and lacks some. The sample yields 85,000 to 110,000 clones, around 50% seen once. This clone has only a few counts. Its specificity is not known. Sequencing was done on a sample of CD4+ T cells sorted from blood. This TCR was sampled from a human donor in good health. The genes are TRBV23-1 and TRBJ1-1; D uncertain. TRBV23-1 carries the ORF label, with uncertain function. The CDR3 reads CASSLEAFF. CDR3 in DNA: TGCGCCAGCAGCCTTGAAGCTTTCTTT.